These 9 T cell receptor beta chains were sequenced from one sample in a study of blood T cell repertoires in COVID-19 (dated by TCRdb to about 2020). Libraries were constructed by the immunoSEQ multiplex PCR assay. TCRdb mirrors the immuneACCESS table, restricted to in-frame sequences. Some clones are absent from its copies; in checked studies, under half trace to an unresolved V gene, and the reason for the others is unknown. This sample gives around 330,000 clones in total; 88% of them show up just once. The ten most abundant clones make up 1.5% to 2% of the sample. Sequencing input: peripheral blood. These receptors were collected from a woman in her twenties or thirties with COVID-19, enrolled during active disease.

Written as DNA, the CDR3 is TGCAGCGTTGTGTCTAGCATCAATGAGCAGTTCTTC. As protein: CSVVSSINEQFF. V gene TRBV29-1 combines with J gene TRBJ2-1; possibly TRBD2 for D (5 bases). Per the germline V gene, CDR1 is SQVTM and CDR2 is ANQGSEA. The CDR3 totals 12 residues. Trimming took off 4 bases at V and 6 bases at J, with 10 bases between the two ends.

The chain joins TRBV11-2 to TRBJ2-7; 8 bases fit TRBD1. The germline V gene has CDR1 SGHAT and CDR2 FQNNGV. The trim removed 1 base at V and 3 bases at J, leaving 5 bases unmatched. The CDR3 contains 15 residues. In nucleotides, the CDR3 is TGTGCCAGCAGCTTAGTAAGGACAGGGCTCTACGAGCAGTACTTC. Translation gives CASSLVRTGLYEQYF.

CDR3 loop: CASSNQDNYGYTF. The CDR3, as DNA: TGTGCCAGCAGCAACCAGGATAACTATGGCTACACCTTC. This chain uses TRBV5-4 with TRBJ1-2, with D unclear. The CDR3 is 13 amino acids. Trimming pared 4 bases from V and 1 base from J, leaving 8 bases between. Germline CDR1 reads SGHNT; CDR2 reads YYREEE (reference sequence). The full variable domain, rest sourced from reference TRBV5-4 and TRBJ1-2, is ETGVTQSPTHLIKTRGQQVTLRCSSQSGHNTVSWYQQALGQGPQFIFQYYREEENGRGNFPPRFSGLQFPNYSSELNVNALELDDSALYLCASSNQDNYGYTFGSGTRLTVV.

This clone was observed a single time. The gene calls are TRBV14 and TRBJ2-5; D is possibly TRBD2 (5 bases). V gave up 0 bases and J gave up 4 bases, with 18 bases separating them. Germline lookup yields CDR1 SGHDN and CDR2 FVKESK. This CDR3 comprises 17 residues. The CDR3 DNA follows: TGTGCCAGCAGCCAAGATCGGAGTAGCGCATGGGGAGAGACCCAGTACTTC. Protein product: CASSQDRSSAWGETQYF.

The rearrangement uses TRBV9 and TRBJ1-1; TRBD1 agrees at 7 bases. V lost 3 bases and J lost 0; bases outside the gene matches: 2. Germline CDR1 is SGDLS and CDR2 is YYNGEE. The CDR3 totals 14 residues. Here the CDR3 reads CASSAGTVNTEAFF. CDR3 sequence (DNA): TGTGCCAGCAGCGCCGGGACAGTGAACACTGAAGCTTTCTTT.

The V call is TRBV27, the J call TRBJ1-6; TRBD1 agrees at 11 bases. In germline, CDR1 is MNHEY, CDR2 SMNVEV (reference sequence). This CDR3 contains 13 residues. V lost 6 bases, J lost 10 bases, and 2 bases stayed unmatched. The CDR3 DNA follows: TGTGCCAGCAGGGGACAGGGGGTATCACCCCTCCACTTT. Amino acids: CASRGQGVSPLHF.

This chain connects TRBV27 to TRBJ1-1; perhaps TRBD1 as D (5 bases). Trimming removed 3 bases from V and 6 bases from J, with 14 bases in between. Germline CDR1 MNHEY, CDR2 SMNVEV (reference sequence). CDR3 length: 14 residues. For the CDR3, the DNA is TGTGCCAGCAGTTTCTTTTCGGGGGACCCTGAAGCTTTCTTT. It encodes CASSFFSGDPEAFF.

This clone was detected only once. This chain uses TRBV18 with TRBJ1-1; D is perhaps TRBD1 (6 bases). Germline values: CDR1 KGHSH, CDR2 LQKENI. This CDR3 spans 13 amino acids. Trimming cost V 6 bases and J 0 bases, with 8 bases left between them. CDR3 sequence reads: CASSRGMNTEAFF. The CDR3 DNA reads TGTGCCAGCTCCAGGGGCATGAACACTGAAGCTTTCTTT.

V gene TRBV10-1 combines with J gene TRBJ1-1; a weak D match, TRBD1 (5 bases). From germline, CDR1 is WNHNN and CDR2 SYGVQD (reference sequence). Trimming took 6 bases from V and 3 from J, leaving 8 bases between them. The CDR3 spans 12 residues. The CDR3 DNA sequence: TGCGCCAGCAGCAGGGTCGACACTGAAGCTTTCTTT. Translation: CASSRVDTEAFF.